Listed below are T cell receptor beta chains from one sample, sequenced in a study of molecular identifiers for immune sequencing clone quantification. In TCRdb, the PCR reads were re-called with MiXCR into one record per CDR3 protein. In the table there are 490,000 or so distinct CDR3 sequences, about 26% of which are singletons. The specimen sequenced was naive CD8+ T cells from blood, with Jurkat cell RNA spiked in. The receptors come from a human donor in good health. Some libraries in this study had Jurkat cell RNA spiked in. Both conserved end residues are part of each CDR3. D genes are given only for firm matches. The size of a clone is reported for some rows only, either as once, few or many, or as a class for expanded clones.

clone size: many; D gene: -; J gene: TRBJ1-1; V gene: TRBV27; CDR3 DNA: TGTGCCAGCATCGGGGAAGGTAACCGGAGCACTGAAGCTTTCTTT; CDR3 protein: CASIGEGNRSTEAFF
clone size: many; D gene: TRBD1; J gene: TRBJ2-2; V gene: TRBV5-1; CDR3 DNA: TGCGCCAGGCCCGGGACAGGGGAGGCCGGGGAGCTGTTTTTT; CDR3 protein: CARPGTGEAGELFF
clone size: -; D gene: -; J gene: TRBJ2-2; V gene: TRBV12-3/TRBV12-4; CDR3 DNA: TGTGCCAGCAGTTTTGAGTCAGTCACCGGGGTGCTGTTTTTT; CDR3 protein: CASSFESVTGVLFF
clone size: many; D gene: -; J gene: TRBJ1-1; V gene: TRBV7-3; CDR3 DNA: TGTGCCAGCAGCTTGTGGGGAGACACTGAAGCTTTCTTT; CDR3 protein: CASSLWGDTEAFF
clone size: many; D gene: TRBD2; J gene: TRBJ2-5; V gene: TRBV27; CDR3 DNA: TGTGCCAGCAGCTTAGGGACTAGCGGGCAAGAGACCCAGTACTTC; CDR3 protein: CASSLGTSGQETQYF
clone size: many; D gene: -; J gene: TRBJ2-5; V gene: TRBV14; CDR3 DNA: TGTGCCAGCAGCCAAGGACAGCCCCAAGAGACCCAGTACTTC; CDR3 protein: CASSQGQPQETQYF
clone size: -; D gene: -; J gene: TRBJ2-2; V gene: TRBV9; CDR3 DNA: TGTGCCAGCAGCGTAGCCGGACAACTAAACACCGGGGAGCTGTTTTTT; CDR3 protein: CASSVAGQLNTGELFF
clone size: few; D gene: -; J gene: TRBJ2-7; V gene: TRBV5-6; CDR3 DNA: TGTGCCAGCAGCCCGGGGTGGCCGCTCGAGCAGTACTTC; CDR3 protein: CASSPGWPLEQYF
clone size: -; D gene: -; J gene: TRBJ1-5; V gene: TRBV4-1; CDR3 DNA: TGCGCCAGCAGCCAAGATCGCCACCAGCCCCAGCATTTT; CDR3 protein: CASSQDRHQPQHF
clone size: -; D gene: -; J gene: TRBJ2-1; V gene: TRBV24-1; CDR3 DNA: TGTGCCACCAGTGATCTGACATCCAATGAGCAGTTCTTC; CDR3 protein: CATSDLTSNEQFF
clone size: -; D gene: -; J gene: TRBJ1-1; V gene: TRBV20-1; CDR3 DNA: TGCAGTGCTTTCGACACCTACACTGAAGCTTTCTTT; CDR3 protein: CSAFDTYTEAFF
clone size: many; D gene: -; J gene: TRBJ1-5; V gene: TRBV4-3; CDR3 DNA: TGCGCCAGCAGCCAAGATATTTCTCAGCCCCAGCATTTT; CDR3 protein: CASSQDISQPQHF
clone size: few; D gene: TRBD2; J gene: TRBJ2-7; V gene: TRBV6-2/TRBV6-3; CDR3 DNA: TGTGCCAGCAGTTACTCGGTTAGCGGGAGCTCCTACGAGCAGTACTTC; CDR3 protein: CASSYSVSGSSYEQYF
clone size: few; D gene: -; J gene: TRBJ2-7; V gene: TRBV4-3; CDR3 DNA: TGCGCCAGCAGCCAAGTCCAGGGGACGTACTACGAGCAGTACTTC; CDR3 protein: CASSQVQGTYYEQYF
clone size: -; D gene: TRBD2; J gene: TRBJ2-1; V gene: TRBV27; CDR3 DNA: TGTGCCAGCAGTTTATACGGCGGGGGGGCCGGTGAGCAGTTCTTC; CDR3 protein: CASSLYGGGAGEQFF
clone size: few; D gene: -; J gene: TRBJ1-1; V gene: TRBV27; CDR3 DNA: TGTGCCAGCAGTGCTACAGGGAACACTGAAGCTTTCTTT; CDR3 protein: CASSATGNTEAFF